The rows below give T cell receptor beta chains drawn from one sample of a study of T-cell reconstitution after alpha-beta-depleted transplantation in children. MiXCR, run by TCRdb on the PCR reads, gives a single entry per CDR3 protein. This sample has approximately 490,000 distinct CDR3 sequences; around 12% occur once, and the top ten carry roughly 5.4%. The sequenced sample was PBMCs from the stem cell graft donor, obtained from the stem cell graft. All receptors derive from a human donor who donated a stem cell graft to a child with combined immunodeficiency. Each CDR3 is given with its conserved first and last residue. D genes are given only for firm matches. A row's size may be missing; if present it is once, few, many or a size class.

J gene	V gene	clone size	D gene	CDR3 protein	CDR3 DNA
TRBJ2-3	TRBV9	.	TRBD2	CASSVSGSVKTDTQYF	TGTGCCAGCAGCGTTAGCGGGAGTGTAAAAACAGATACGCAGTATTTT
TRBJ1-5	TRBV6-2/TRBV6-3	.	.	CASRPHHLDSYSNQPQHF	TGTGCCAGCAGACCGCATCATCTGGACTCTTATAGCAATCAGCCCCAGCATTTT
TRBJ1-5	TRBV29-1	.	TRBD1	CSVVEQGLEQPQHF	TGCAGCGTTGTGGAACAGGGGCTTGAACAGCCCCAGCATTTT
TRBJ2-3	TRBV3-1	.	.	CASSLTPNGADTQYF	TGTGCCAGCAGCCTTACTCCGAACGGGGCAGATACGCAGTATTTT
TRBJ1-2	TRBV11-3	few	.	CASSLVGDISGYTF	TGTGCCAGCAGCTTAGTAGGGGACATCTCTGGCTACACCTTC
TRBJ1-1	TRBV6-6	.	TRBD1	CASSQGGPNTEAFF	TGTGCCAGCAGTCAAGGGGGCCCGAACACTGAAGCTTTCTTT
TRBJ2-1	TRBV11-2	.	.	CASSLDLYSAPSSYNEQFF	TGTGCCAGCAGCTTAGATCTCTATTCCGCACCAAGCTCCTACAATGAGCAGTTCTTC
TRBJ2-1	TRBV29-1	few	TRBD1	CSVGTAKRVNEQFF	TGCAGCGTAGGGACAGCAAAAAGGGTGAATGAGCAGTTCTTC
TRBJ2-1	TRBV24-1	many	.	CATSEYNEQFF	TGTGCCACCAGTGAGTACAATGAGCAGTTCTTC
TRBJ2-7	TRBV12-3/TRBV12-4	many	.	CASSRTAYEQYF	TGTGCCAGCAGTCGGACAGCCTACGAGCAGTACTTC
TRBJ2-2	TRBV4-2	many	.	CASSQVWDTGELFF	TGTGCCAGCAGCCAAGTGTGGGATACCGGGGAGCTGTTTTTT
TRBJ2-7	TRBV20-1	many	TRBD2	CSARRLAGAGEQYF	TGCAGTGCTAGGCGACTAGCGGGAGCTGGGGAGCAGTACTTC
TRBJ1-5	TRBV2	.	.	CASTFQTRGNQPQHF	TGTGCCAGCACTTTTCAGACTCGGGGCAATCAGCCCCAGCATTTT
TRBJ1-6	TRBV12-3/TRBV12-4	.	.	CASTASYNSPLHF	TGTGCCAGCACCGCCTCCTATAATTCACCCCTCCACTTT
TRBJ1-6	TRBV7-2	.	.	CASSFAGRNSPLHF	TGTGCCAGCAGCTTCGCAGGGCGAAATTCACCCCTCCACTTT